Following are 25 T cell receptor beta chains from one sample sequenced in a study of blood T cell repertoires in COVID-19. Measured with immunoSEQ multiplex PCR; TCRdb has only the in-frame clones, and not every one. The sample records a few hundred thousand clones, 90% being singletons. The sample comprised peripheral blood. The receptors come from a woman between 40 and 50 years old with COVID-19, enrolled during active disease.

The chain has TRBV10-3 and TRBJ2-1; 8 bases are shared with TRBD1. This CDR3 region has 13 residues. Germline CDR1 reads ENHRY; CDR2 reads SYGVKD. J was trimmed by 3 bases and V by 6 bases; bases with no gene match: 1. CDR3 sequence (DNA): TGTGCCATCAGGGGACAGGACTACAATGAGCAGTTCTTC. It is translated as CAIRGQDYNEQFF.

The genes are TRBV4-1 and TRBJ2-2; D is possibly TRBD1 (6 bases). V was clipped by 3 bases and J by 0 bases, with 17 bases between them. The germline V gene has CDR1 MGHRA and CDR2 YSYEKL. CDR3 length equals 18 residues. Here the CDR3 DNA reads TGCGCCAGCAGCCAGGAGACAGGAGGTACCGCGAACACCGGGGAGCTGTTTTTT. It translates to CASSQETGGTANTGELFF.

The chain uses TRBV28 and TRBJ1-1; the match to TRBD1 covers 8 bases. The CDR3 runs to 14 residues. J lost 1 base, V lost 7 bases, and 5 bases had no gene match. Germline-derived CDR1 and CDR2 are MDHEN and SYDVKM. For the CDR3, the DNA is TGTGCCAGCAAAACAGGGGGGACGAACACTGAAGCTTTCTTT. Amino acid sequence: CASKTGGTNTEAFF. The full variable domain, completed using reference TRBV28 and TRBJ1-1, is DVKVTQSSRYLVKRTGEKVFLECVQDMDHENMFWYRQDPGLGLRLIYFSYDVKMKEKGDIPEGYSVSREKKERFSLILESASTNQTSMYLCASKTGGTNTEAFFGQGTRLTVV.

The genes are TRBV7-3 and TRBJ2-1; D remains ambiguous. The CDR3 sequence is 13 residues long. Germline lookup yields CDR1 SGHTA and CDR2 FQGTGA. Between the trimmed V and J ends, which lost 1 base and 5 bases, there was a span of 6 bases. CDR3 in amino acids: CASSLIPDNEQFF. The CDR3, as DNA: TGTGCCAGCAGCTTAATACCGGACAATGAGCAGTTCTTC.

The V call is TRBV19, the J call TRBJ2-1, with 11 nucleotides matching TRBD2. CDR1 is LNHDA, CDR2 SQIVND, per germline (reference sequence). Trimming at V came to 4 bases and at J to 1 base, leaving 0 bases not matched to a gene. The CDR3 is made up of 15 amino acids. The CDR3 protein is CASSRTSGSYNEQFF. The CDR3 nucleotides read TGTGCCAGTAGTAGGACTAGCGGGTCCTACAATGAGCAGTTCTTC.

The rearrangement joins TRBV6-5 to TRBJ2-1; D possibly corresponds to TRBD2 (6 bases). The germline V and J ends were trimmed by 6 bases and 0 bases, with 12 bases remaining between them. CDR3 length: 15 residues. Germline V lookup: CDR1 MNHEY, CDR2 SVGAGI. In DNA form, the CDR3 reads TGTGCCAGCAGCCCGGACTACTCCTCCTACAATGAGCAGTTCTTC. Encoded protein: CASSPDYSSYNEQFF.

This chain uses TRBV5-4 with TRBJ2-3; 8 positions agree with TRBD2. The germline V gene encodes CDR1 SGHNT and CDR2 YYREEE (reference sequence). V was clipped by 4 bases and J by 6 bases; unmatched bases: 10. There are 15 residues in the CDR3. As DNA, the CDR3 is TGTGCCAGCAGCCGGGGGGGCGGGGAGGCTGATACGCAGTATTTT. It encodes CASSRGGGEADTQYF.

This sequence joins TRBV19 and TRBJ1-6; D possibly corresponds to TRBD1 (6 bases). This CDR3 contains 16 residues. V was clipped by 4 bases and J by 5 bases, with 15 bases between them. The V gene's germline CDR1 is LNHDA and CDR2 SQIVND (reference sequence). The CDR3 DNA reads as TGTGCCAGTAGTACTGGAGTGGACAGAAATAATTCACCCCTCCACTTT. It specifies CASSTGVDRNNSPLHF. Combining the CDR3 with reference TRBV19 and TRBJ1-6 gives the whole variable domain DGGITQSPKYLFRKEGQNVTLSCEQNLNHDAMYWYRQDPGQGLRLIYYSQIVNDFQKGDIAEGYSVSREKKESFPLTVTSAQKNPTAFYLCASSTGVDRNNSPLHFGNGTRLTVT.

The V and J genes are TRBV5-1 and TRBJ1-1; a weak D match, TRBD1 (5 bases). The germline V and J ends were trimmed by 4 bases and 0 bases, with 10 bases remaining between them. The CDR3 sequence is 14 residues long. Germline-derived CDR1 and CDR2 are SGHRS and YFSETQ. The CDR3 bases are TGCGCCAGCAGCGTAGACAGCATGAACACTGAAGCTTTCTTT. Translating gives CASSVDSMNTEAFF.

This sequence joins TRBV5-5 and TRBJ2-3, with TRBD1 identical over 10 bases. The CDR3 is made up of 16 amino acids. V lost 2 bases and J lost 2; bases outside the gene matches: 5. Looked up from germline, CDR1 is SGHKS and CDR2 is YYEKEE (reference sequence). The CDR3 loop is CASSFGGTGDTDTQYF. The CDR3 region has the DNA TGTGCCAGCAGCTTTGGCGGGACAGGGGACACAGATACGCAGTATTTT.

As to this clone: The same CDR3 arises from other DNA sequences in this sample as well. The gene calls are TRBV11-2 and TRBJ2-7; 8 nucleotides align to TRBD1. The ends lost 1 base at V and 3 bases at J; junction bases unmatched: 5. The CDR3 length is 15 residues. The germline gives CDR1 SGHAT, CDR2 FQNNGV. The CDR3 sequence: CASSLAGTGIYEQYF. CDR3 bases: TGTGCCAGCAGCTTAGCAGGGACAGGAATCTACGAGCAGTACTTC.

The rearrangement joins TRBV9 to TRBJ2-3, with 8 bases fitting TRBD2. Germline V gene sequence: CDR1 SGDLS, CDR2 YYNGEE. The CDR3 is 18 residues long. J gave up 0 bases and V 0 bases, and 9 bases lay outside the gene matches. CDR3 loop: CASSVDSSGVSSTDTQYF. The DNA of the CDR3 is TGTGCCAGCAGCGTAGATAGTAGCGGGGTTTCTAGCACAGATACGCAGTATTTT.

The chain joins TRBV5-1 to TRBJ1-3; perhaps TRBD1 as D (5 bases). The CDR3 length is 15 residues. With 0 bases removed from V and 4 bases from J, the gap between germline ends came to 11 bases. The germline gives CDR1 SGHRS, CDR2 YFSETQ. The CDR3 loop reads CASSLEGFSGNTIYF. DNA for the CDR3: TGCGCCAGCAGCTTGGAGGGGTTTTCAGGAAACACCATATATTTT.

The rearrangement links TRBV2 to TRBJ1-5; 8 bases line up with TRBD1. The CDR3 covers 13 residues. V gave up 7 bases and J gave up 7 bases; unmatched junction bases: 6. The germline V gene has CDR1 SNHLY and CDR2 FYNNEI. The CDR3 loop reads CASTDREGQPQHF. CDR3 sequence (DNA): TGTGCCAGCACGGACAGGGAAGGGCAGCCCCAGCATTTT.

The chain joins TRBV19 to TRBJ2-6; D remains unclear. Germline-derived CDR1 and CDR2 are LNHDA and SQIVND (reference sequence). Trimming left V 5 bases short and J 2 bases short, with 7 bases between. CDR3 length equals 14 residues. CDR3 coding DNA: TGTGCCAGTAGTTTACAGACTGGGGCCAACGTCCTGACTTTC. This encodes CASSLQTGANVLTF.

The chain couples TRBV9 to TRBJ1-4; no clear D gene. Between the trimmed V and J ends, which lost 10 bases and 2 bases, there was a span of 12 bases. The length of the CDR3 is 13 residues. The germline V gene encodes CDR1 SGDLS and CDR2 YYNGEE. DNA for the CDR3: TGTGCCTGCCGGCAGAGGACTAATGAAAAACTGTTTTTT. Its translation is CACRQRTNEKLFF.

This clone was detected once. V is TRBV5-6 and J is TRBJ2-1, with a weak D call TRBD1 (5 bases). Trimming took off 1 base at V and 5 bases at J, with 16 bases between the two ends. The germline V gene encodes CDR1 SGHDT and CDR2 YYEEEE. This CDR3 comprises 16 residues. CDR3 region: CASSLRWRQTDNEQFF. In DNA form, the CDR3 reads TGTGCCAGCAGCTTGAGGTGGCGACAGACTGACAATGAGCAGTTCTTC.

V and J are TRBV6-2 or TRBV6-3 and TRBJ2-5; 7 bases fit TRBD2. This CDR3 contains 14 residues. The germline gives CDR1 MNHEY, CDR2 SVGEGT. The trim removed 4 bases at V and 5 bases at J, leaving 7 bases unmatched. DNA of the CDR3: TGTGCCAGCAGTTTACGGCAGGGAGGGGAGACCCAGTACTTC. Its translation: CASSLRQGGETQYF.

V and J are TRBV29-1 and TRBJ2-6; perhaps TRBD1 as D (6 bases). The CDR3 runs to 17 residues. Germline CDR1 is SQVTM and CDR2 is ANQGSEA. Deletions cut 0 bases from V and 2 bases from J, with 14 bases between. The CDR3 loop is CSVEDRGRGPGANVLTF. CDR3 in DNA: TGCAGCGTTGAAGATAGGGGCAGGGGACCTGGGGCCAACGTCCTGACTTTC.

This clone was counted a single time. This chain joins TRBV3-1 (or the pseudogene TRBV3-2) and TRBJ2-5; the match to TRBD2 covers 9 bases. V trimming: 2 bases; J trimming: 5 bases; junction bases outside the gene matches: 15. The CDR3 covers 18 residues. From germline, CDR1 is LGHDT and CDR2 YNNKEL (reference sequence). Here the CDR3 DNA reads TGTGCCAGCAGCCAATTAGAGAAGGCGGGAGGGCCGGGGGAGACCCAGTACTTC. Encoded protein: CASSQLEKAGGPGETQYF.

The rearrangement joins TRBV15 to TRBJ2-1; maybe TRBD2 (5 bases). Germline V lookup: CDR1 LNHNV, CDR2 YYDKDF (reference sequence). Trimming shortened V by 1 base and J by 3 bases, and 10 bases separated the two germline ends. This CDR3 spans 15 amino acids. CDR3 region: CATSRGTPNYNEQFF. CDR3 DNA sequence: TGTGCCACCAGCAGAGGGACTCCTAACTACAATGAGCAGTTCTTC.

J is TRBJ1-2 and V is TRBV7-9; possible D gene TRBD1, 5 bases. The CDR3 totals 13 residues. Germline CDR1 and CDR2: SEHNR and FQNEAQ (reference sequence). V was clipped by 5 bases and J by 3 bases, with 10 bases between them. This chain's CDR3 is CASSDGTDYGYTF. DNA for the CDR3: TGTGCCAGCAGCGATGGGACTGACTATGGCTACACCTTC.

V and J are TRBV5-1 and TRBJ2-5; 7 bases fit TRBD2. Germline V gives CDR1 SGHRS, CDR2 YFSETQ. With 0 bases clipped from V and 5 bases from J, the junction kept 4 bases outside the gene matches. The CDR3 extends over 14 amino acids. The CDR3 here is CASSLEGSGETQYF. DNA for the CDR3: TGCGCCAGCAGCTTGGAAGGTAGCGGGGAGACCCAGTACTTC.

This rearrangement joins TRBV5-1 to TRBJ1-1; D may be TRBD1 (5 bases). Trimming removed 0 bases at V and 0 bases at J, with 12 bases between. Per the germline V gene, CDR1 is SGHRS and CDR2 is YFSETQ. This CDR3 region has 16 residues. CDR3 nucleotide sequence: TGCGCCAGCAGCTTGGAGACAGCACTTTTGAACACTGAAGCTTTCTTT. Its translation is CASSLETALLNTEAFF.

The V and J genes are TRBV5-5 and TRBJ2-2, with D possibly being TRBD2 (7 bases). The germline V gene encodes CDR1 SGHKS and CDR2 YYEKEE (reference sequence). The CDR3 is 15 amino acids. With 6 bases removed from V and 4 bases from J, the gap between germline ends came to 16 bases. CDR3 bases: TGTGCCAGCACCCGAGGGGGGGGTGGCACCGGGGAGCTGTTTTTT. Translating gives CASTRGGGGTGELFF. Combining the CDR3 with reference TRBV5-5 and TRBJ2-2 gives the whole variable domain DAGVTQSPTHLIKTRGQQVTLRCSPISGHKSVSWYQQVLGQGPQFIFQYYEKEERGRGNFPDRFSARQFPNYSSELNVNALLLGDSALYLCASTRGGGGTGELFFGEGSRLTVL.